This paragraph reports one TCR beta chain. While infection was still active, Seattle patients were enrolled and then followed longitudinally. The data belong to a study of blood T cell repertoires in COVID-19. At the level of the study: Acute-phase and convalescent COVID-19 samples originated in the United States, Italy and Spain.

The CDR3 spans 17 residues. The J segment lost 1 base and the V segment lost 2 bases, leaving 3 bases of the junction unmatched. Germline assignment: CDR1 SGHRS and CDR2 YFSETQ. In the original workflow: Amplification with reference gene primers provided the estimates of nucleated cell counts. Generated by immunoSEQ multiplex PCR, the TCRdb table keeps only in-frame clones and is missing some. That table is the source of V, J and clone size, and D and trimming were worked out from the DNA. The table shows some 390,000 clones, with approximately 90% occurring only once. This sequence originates from a woman aged 40 to 49 with COVID-19, enrolled during active disease. The J gene is TRBJ2-1, the V gene TRBV5-1; 13 positions agree with TRBD2. Source material: peripheral blood. DNA for the CDR3: TGCGCCAGCAGCTTATTGACTAGCGGGAGGTCCTACAATGAGCAGTTCTTC. Translating gives CASSLLTSGRSYNEQFF. Full variable domain (remainder filled in from reference TRBV5-1 and TRBJ2-1): KAGVTQTPRYLIKTRGQQVTLSCSPISGHRSVSWYQQTPGQGLQFLFEYFSETQRNKGNFPGRFSGRQFSNSRSEMNVSTLELGDSALYLCASSLLTSGRSYNEQFFGPGTRLTVL.